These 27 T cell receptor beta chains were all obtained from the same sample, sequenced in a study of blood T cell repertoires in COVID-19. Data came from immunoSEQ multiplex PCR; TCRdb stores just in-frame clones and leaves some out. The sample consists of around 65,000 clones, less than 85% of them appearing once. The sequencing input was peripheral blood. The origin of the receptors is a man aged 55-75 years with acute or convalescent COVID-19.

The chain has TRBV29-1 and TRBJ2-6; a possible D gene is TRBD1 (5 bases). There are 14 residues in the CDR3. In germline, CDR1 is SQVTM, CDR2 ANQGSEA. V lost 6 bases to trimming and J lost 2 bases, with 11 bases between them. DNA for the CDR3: TGCAGCGTGGCAGGGTTAACTGGGGCCAACGTCCTGACTTTC. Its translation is CSVAGLTGANVLTF.

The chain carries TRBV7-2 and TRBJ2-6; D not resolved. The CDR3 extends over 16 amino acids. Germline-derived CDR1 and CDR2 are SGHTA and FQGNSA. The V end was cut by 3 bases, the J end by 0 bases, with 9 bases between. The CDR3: CASSLVVHSGANVLTF. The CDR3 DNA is TGTGCCAGCAGCTTGGTTGTACACTCTGGGGCCAACGTCCTGACTTTC.

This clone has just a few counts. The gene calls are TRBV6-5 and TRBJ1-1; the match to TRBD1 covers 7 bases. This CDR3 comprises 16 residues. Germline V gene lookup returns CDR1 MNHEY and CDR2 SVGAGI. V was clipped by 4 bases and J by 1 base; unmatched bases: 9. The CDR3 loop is CASSLLTGPRNTEAFF. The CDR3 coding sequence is TGTGCCAGCAGTTTGCTGACAGGGCCGCGGAACACTGAAGCTTTCTTT.

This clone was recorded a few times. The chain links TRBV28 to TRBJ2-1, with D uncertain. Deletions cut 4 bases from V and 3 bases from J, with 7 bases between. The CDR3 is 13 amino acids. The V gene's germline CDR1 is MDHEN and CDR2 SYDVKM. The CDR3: CASSSGVYNEQFF. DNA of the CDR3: TGTGCCAGCAGTTCTGGAGTCTACAATGAGCAGTTCTTC.

CDR3 bases: TGTGCCAGCAGTGAAGCGCTTAGACAGGGGGCTAGAGGAACTGAAGCTTTCTTT. It specifies CASSEALRQGARGTEAFF. The chain uses TRBV2 and TRBJ1-1; 10 bases agree with TRBD1. The J segment lost 5 bases and the V segment lost 0 bases, leaving 12 bases of the junction unmatched. CDR3 length: 18 amino acids. Germline-derived CDR1 and CDR2 are SNHLY and FYNNEI.

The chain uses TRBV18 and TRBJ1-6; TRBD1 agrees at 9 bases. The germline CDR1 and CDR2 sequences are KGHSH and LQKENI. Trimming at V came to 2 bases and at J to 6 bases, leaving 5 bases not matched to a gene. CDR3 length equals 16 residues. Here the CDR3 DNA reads TGTGCCAGCTCACCAGCCGGGACAGGGACTAATTCACCCCTCCACTTT. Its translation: CASSPAGTGTNSPLHF.

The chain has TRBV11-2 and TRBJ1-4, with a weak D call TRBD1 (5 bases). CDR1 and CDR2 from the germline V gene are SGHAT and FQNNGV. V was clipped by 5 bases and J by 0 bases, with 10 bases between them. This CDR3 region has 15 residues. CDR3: CASSETAATNEKLFF. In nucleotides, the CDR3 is TGTGCCAGCAGCGAGACAGCTGCAACTAATGAAAAACTGTTTTTT. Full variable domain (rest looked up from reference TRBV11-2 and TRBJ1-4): EAGVAQSPRYKIIEKRQSVAFWCNPISGHATLYWYQQILGQGPKLLIQFQNNGVVDDSQLPKDRFSAERLKGVDSTLKIQPAKLEDSAVYLCASSETAATNEKLFFGSGTQLSVL.

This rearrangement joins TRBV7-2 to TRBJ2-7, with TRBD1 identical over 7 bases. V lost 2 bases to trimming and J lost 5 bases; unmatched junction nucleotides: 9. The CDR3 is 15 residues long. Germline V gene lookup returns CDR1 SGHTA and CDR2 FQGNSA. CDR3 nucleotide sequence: TGTGCCAGCAGCTTAAGTATAGGGGGCTTCCACGAGCAGTACTTC. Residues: CASSLSIGGFHEQYF.

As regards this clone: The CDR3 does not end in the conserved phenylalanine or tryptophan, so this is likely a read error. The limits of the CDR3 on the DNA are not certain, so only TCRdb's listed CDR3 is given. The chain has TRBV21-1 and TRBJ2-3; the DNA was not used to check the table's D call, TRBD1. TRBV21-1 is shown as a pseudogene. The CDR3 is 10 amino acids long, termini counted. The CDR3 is CASSKAGTAG.

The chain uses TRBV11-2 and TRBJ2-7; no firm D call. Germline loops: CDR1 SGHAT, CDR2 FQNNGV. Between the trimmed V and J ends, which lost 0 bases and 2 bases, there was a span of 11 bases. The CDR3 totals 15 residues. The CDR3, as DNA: TGTGCCAGCAGCTTAGAACTGGAGCCTACCTACGAGCAGTACTTC. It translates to CASSLELEPTYEQYF.

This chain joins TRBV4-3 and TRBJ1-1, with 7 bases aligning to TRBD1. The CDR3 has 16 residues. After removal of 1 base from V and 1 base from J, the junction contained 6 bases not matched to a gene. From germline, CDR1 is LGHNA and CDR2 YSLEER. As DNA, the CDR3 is TGCGCCAGCAGCCAAGGAGGGGGCTCGGGGAACACTGAAGCTTTCTTT. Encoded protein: CASSQGGGSGNTEAFF.

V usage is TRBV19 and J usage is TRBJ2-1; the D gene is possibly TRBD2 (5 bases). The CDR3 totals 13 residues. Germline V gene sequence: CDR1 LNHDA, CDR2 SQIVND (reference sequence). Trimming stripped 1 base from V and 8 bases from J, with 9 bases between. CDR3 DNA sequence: TGTGCCAGTAGTATAGTCGGGGTTCATGAGCAGTTCTTC. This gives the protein CASSIVGVHEQFF.

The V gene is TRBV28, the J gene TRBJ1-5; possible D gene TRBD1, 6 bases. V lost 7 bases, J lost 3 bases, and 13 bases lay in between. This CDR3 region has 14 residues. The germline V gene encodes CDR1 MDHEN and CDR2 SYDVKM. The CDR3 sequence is CASTLQGINQPQHF. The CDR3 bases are TGTGCCAGCACCCTTCAGGGGATCAATCAGCCCCAGCATTTT.

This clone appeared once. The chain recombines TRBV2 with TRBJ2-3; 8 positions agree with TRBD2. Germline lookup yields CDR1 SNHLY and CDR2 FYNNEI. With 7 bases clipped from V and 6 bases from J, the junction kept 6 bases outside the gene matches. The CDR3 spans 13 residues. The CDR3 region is CASKAGEVDTQYF. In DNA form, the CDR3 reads TGTGCCAGCAAAGCGGGAGAAGTGGATACGCAGTATTTT.

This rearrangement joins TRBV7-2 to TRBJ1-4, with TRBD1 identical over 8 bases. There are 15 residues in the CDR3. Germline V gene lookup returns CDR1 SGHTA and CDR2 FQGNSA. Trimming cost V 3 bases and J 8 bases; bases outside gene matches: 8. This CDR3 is CASSLTGVEGEKLFF. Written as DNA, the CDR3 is TGTGCCAGCAGCTTGACAGGGGTGGAGGGGGAAAAACTGTTTTTT.

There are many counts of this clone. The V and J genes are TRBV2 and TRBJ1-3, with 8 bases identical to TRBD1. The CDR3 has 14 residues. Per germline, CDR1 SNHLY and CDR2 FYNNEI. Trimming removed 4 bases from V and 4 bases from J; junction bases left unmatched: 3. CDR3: CASSAGGAGNTIYF. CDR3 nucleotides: TGTGCCAGCAGTGCAGGGGGCGCGGGAAACACCATATATTTT. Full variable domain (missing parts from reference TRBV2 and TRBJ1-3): EPEVTQTPSHQVTQMGQEVILRCVPISNHLYFYWYRQILGQKVEFLVSFYNNEISEKSEIFDDQFSVERPDGSNFTLKIRSTKLEDSAMYFCASSAGGAGNTIYFGEGSWLTVV.

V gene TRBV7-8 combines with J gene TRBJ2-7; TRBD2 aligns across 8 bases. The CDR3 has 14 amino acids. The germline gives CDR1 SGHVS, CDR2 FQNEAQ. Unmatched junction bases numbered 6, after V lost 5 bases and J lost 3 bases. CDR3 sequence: CASSLGTRIYEQYF. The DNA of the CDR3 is TGTGCCAGCAGCCTCGGGACTAGGATCTACGAGCAGTACTTC.

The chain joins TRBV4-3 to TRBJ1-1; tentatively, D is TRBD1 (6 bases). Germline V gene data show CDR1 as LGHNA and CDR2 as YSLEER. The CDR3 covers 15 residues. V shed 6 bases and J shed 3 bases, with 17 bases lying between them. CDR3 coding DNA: TGCGCCAGCAGGTCCACAGGGAGCCGTGACACTGAAGCTTTCTTT. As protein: CASRSTGSRDTEAFF.

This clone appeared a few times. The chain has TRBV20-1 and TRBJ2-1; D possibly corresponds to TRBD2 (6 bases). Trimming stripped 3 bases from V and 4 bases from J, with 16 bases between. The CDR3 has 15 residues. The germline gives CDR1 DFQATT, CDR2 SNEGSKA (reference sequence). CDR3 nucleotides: TGCAGTGCTAGTGAGCCGGGACTGGAGTACAATGAGCAGTTCTTC. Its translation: CSASEPGLEYNEQFF.

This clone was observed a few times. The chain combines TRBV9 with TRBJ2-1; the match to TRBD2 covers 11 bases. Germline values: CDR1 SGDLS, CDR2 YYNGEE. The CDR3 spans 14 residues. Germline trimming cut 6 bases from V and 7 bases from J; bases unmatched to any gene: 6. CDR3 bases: TGTGCCAGCAACCCGGGACTAGCGGCAAATGAGCAGTTCTTC. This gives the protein CASNPGLAANEQFF.

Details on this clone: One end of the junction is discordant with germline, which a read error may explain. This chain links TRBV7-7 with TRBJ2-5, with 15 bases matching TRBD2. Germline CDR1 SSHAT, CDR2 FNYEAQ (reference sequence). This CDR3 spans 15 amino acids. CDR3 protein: CASSLEGLAGGPQYF. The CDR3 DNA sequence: TGTGCTAGCAGCTTAGAGGGACTAGCGGGAGGTCCCCAGTACTTC. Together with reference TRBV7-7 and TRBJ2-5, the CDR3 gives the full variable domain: GAGVSQSPRYKVTKRGQDVTLRCDPISSHATLYWYQQALGQGPEFLTYFNYEAQPDKSGLPSDRFSAERPEGSISTLTIQRTEQRDSAMYRCASSLEGLAGGPQYFGPGTRLLVL.

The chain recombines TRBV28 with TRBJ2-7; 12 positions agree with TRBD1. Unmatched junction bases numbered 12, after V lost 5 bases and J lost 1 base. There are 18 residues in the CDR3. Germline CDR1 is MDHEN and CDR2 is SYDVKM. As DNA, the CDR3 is TGTGCCAGCAGTGCCGCCGGGACAGGGGGCGTAATATCCTACGAGCAGTACTTC. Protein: CASSAAGTGGVISYEQYF.

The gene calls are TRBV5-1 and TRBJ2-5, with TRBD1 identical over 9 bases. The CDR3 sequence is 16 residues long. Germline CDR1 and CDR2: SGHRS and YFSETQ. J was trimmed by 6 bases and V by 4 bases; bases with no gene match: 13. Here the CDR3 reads CASSPRTGEVSQTQYF. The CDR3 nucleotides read TGCGCCAGCAGCCCAAGGACAGGGGAGGTCAGCCAGACCCAGTACTTC.

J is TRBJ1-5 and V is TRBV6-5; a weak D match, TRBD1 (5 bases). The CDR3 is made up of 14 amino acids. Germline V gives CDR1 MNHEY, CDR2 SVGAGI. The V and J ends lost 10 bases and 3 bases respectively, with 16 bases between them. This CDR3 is CATKISGHNQPQHF. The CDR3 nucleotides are TGTGCCACCAAGATATCAGGGCACAATCAGCCCCAGCATTTT.

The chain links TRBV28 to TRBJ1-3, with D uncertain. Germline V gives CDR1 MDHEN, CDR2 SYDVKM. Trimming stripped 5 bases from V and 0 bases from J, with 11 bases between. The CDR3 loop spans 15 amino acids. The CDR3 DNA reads TGTGCCAGCAGTCCGCTCGGGAGCTCTGGAAACACCATATATTTT. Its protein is CASSPLGSSGNTIYF. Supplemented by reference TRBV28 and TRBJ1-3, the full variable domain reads DVKVTQSSRYLVKRTGEKVFLECVQDMDHENMFWYRQDPGLGLRLIYFSYDVKMKEKGDIPEGYSVSREKKERFSLILESASTNQTSMYLCASSPLGSSGNTIYFGEGSWLTVV.

In DNA, the CDR3 is TGCGCCAGCAGCCCCATCCCAGGGGTTCACGAGCAGTACTTC. This encodes CASSPIPGVHEQYF. V usage is TRBV5-1 and J usage is TRBJ2-7; perhaps TRBD1 as D (6 bases). V was cut by 4 bases and J by 5 bases, with 16 bases left in between. The CDR3 consists of 14 residues. Germline V gene sequence: CDR1 SGHRS, CDR2 YFSETQ. Drawing the rest from reference TRBV5-1 and TRBJ2-7, the complete variable domain is KAGVTQTPRYLIKTRGQQVTLSCSPISGHRSVSWYQQTPGQGLQFLFEYFSETQRNKGNFPGRFSGRQFSNSRSEMNVSTLELGDSALYLCASSPIPGVHEQYFGPGTRLTVT.

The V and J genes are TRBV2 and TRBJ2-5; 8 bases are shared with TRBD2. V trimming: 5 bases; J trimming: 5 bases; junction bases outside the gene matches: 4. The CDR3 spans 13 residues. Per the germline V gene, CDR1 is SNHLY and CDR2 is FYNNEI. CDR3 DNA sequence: TGTGCCAGCAGTAAAGGGACTAGGGAGACCCAGTACTTC. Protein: CASSKGTRETQYF. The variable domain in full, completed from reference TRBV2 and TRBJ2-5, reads EPEVTQTPSHQVTQMGQEVILRCVPISNHLYFYWYRQILGQKVEFLVSFYNNEISEKSEIFDDQFSVERPDGSNFTLKIRSTKLEDSAMYFCASSKGTRETQYFGPGTRLLVL.